This entry is about one T cell receptor (beta chain). What it binds is unknown. The data originate from a study of T cell responses to AZD1222 COVID-19 vaccine. Points from the study as a whole: The peak T cell response came first, and repertoires were sampled only after it.

Measured with immunoSEQ multiplex PCR; TCRdb has only the in-frame clones, and not every one. The sample includes roughly 140,000 clones, approximately 89% of them seen just once. Trimming removed 5 bases from V and 5 bases from J; junction bases left unmatched: 6. The CDR3 consists of 14 residues. From germline, CDR1 is SGHNT and CDR2 YYREEE (reference sequence). Sequencing was performed on peripheral blood, taken on day 0 of AZD1222 vaccination. The source is an adult in good health. V gene TRBV5-4 combines with J gene TRBJ2-1; 8 bases line up with TRBD2. CDR3 amino acids: CASRTSAGDNEQFF. CDR3 sequence (DNA): TGTGCCAGCAGGACTAGCGCGGGGGACAATGAGCAGTTCTTC.